The 26 T cell receptor beta chains in this list originate from one sample, sequenced in a study of T cells in tumors after PD-1 blockade. Method: immunoSEQ multiplex PCR; TCRdb's copy keeps in-frame clones and lacks some. The table lists about 47,000 clones, roughly three quarters of them singletons. The sequencing used PBMCs, collected before anti-PD-1 treatment. Every receptor here comes from a human donor with basal cell carcinoma.

The V gene is TRBV19, the J gene TRBJ1-2; 7 positions agree with TRBD1. Trimming at V came to 2 bases and at J to 4 bases, leaving 4 bases not matched to a gene. The CDR3 has 14 residues. Looked up from germline, CDR1 is LNHDA and CDR2 is SQIVND (reference sequence). Here the CDR3 DNA reads TGTGCCAGTAGTATATCGGCAGGGGGCTATGGCTACACCTTC. It specifies CASSISAGGYGYTF.

This sequence joins TRBV5-1 and TRBJ1-1; TRBD1 aligns across 10 bases. Losses at the gene ends were 3 bases for V and 3 bases for J; bases not matched to a gene: 5. This CDR3 spans 15 amino acids. Germline lookup yields CDR1 SGHRS and CDR2 YFSETQ. CDR3 region: CASSSSGTGDTEAFF. In DNA form, the CDR3 reads TGCGCCAGCAGCTCGTCCGGGACAGGGGACACTGAAGCTTTCTTT.

The rearrangement links TRBV2 to TRBJ2-2, with 8 positions matching TRBD1. The junction had 4 bases not matched to a gene; V was cut back by 6 bases and J by 1 base. The CDR3 is made up of 15 amino acids. Germline CDR1 SNHLY, CDR2 FYNNEI. CDR3 sequence reads: CASRLDRVNTGELFF. As DNA, the CDR3 is TGTGCCAGCAGGCTGGACAGGGTGAACACCGGGGAGCTGTTTTTT. The whole variable domain, filled in from reference TRBV2 and TRBJ2-2, reads EPEVTQTPSHQVTQMGQEVILRCVPISNHLYFYWYRQILGQKVEFLVSFYNNEISEKSEIFDDQFSVERPDGSNFTLKIRSTKLEDSAMYFCASRLDRVNTGELFFGEGSRLTVL.

The chain is built from TRBV5-1 and TRBJ1-1; D remains unclear. The CDR3 contains 13 residues. V lost 0 bases, J lost 1 base, and 4 bases lay in between. Germline V lookup: CDR1 SGHRS, CDR2 YFSETQ. The CDR3 sequence: CASSLEGNTEAFF. CDR3 DNA: TGCGCCAGCAGCTTGGAGGGGAACACTGAAGCTTTCTTT.

The chain recombines TRBV7-2 with TRBJ2-3, with a tentative D call TRBD2 (5 bases). V lost 1 base and J lost 10, with 18 bases in between. The CDR3 sequence is 15 residues long. Looked up from germline, CDR1 is SGHTA and CDR2 is FQGNSA. CDR3 DNA: TGTGCCAGCAGCTTAGGAGGGCTGGGTGGTGCTTCGCAGTATTTT. This encodes CASSLGGLGGASQYF.

This chain uses TRBV7-2 with TRBJ2-3, with 8 bases aligning to TRBD2. After removal of 6 bases from V and 0 bases from J, the junction contained 8 bases not matched to a gene. The germline CDR1 and CDR2 sequences are SGHTA and FQGNSA. The CDR3 has 16 residues. The CDR3 DNA is TGTGCCAGCAGACGCTCAGCGGGGGCTAGCACAGATACGCAGTATTTT. Its translation is CASRRSAGASTDTQYF.

Points on this clone: The junction departs from germline at one end; a sequencing error may be responsible. This chain links TRBV6-5 with TRBJ1-1, with D perhaps TRBD1 (5 bases). Germline CDR1 and CDR2: MNHEY and SVGAGI. The CDR3 has 13 amino acids. The CDR3 loop reads CASRYWGGTEAFF. The CDR3 coding sequence is TGTGCCAGCAGATACTGGGGGGGCACTGAAGCTTTCTTT.

This sequence joins TRBV28 and TRBJ2-1; the match to TRBD2 covers 7 bases. Germline-derived CDR1 and CDR2 are MDHEN and SYDVKM. The ends lost 6 bases at V and 2 bases at J; junction bases unmatched: 13. This CDR3 has 17 residues. The CDR3, as DNA: TGTGCCAGCAGGGGGGGGAGGCCTCCAATGGCCTACAATGAGCAGTTCTTC. Its translation: CASRGGRPPMAYNEQFF.

The chain links TRBV7-9 to TRBJ1-2; D is undetermined. The CDR3 loop spans 15 amino acids. CDR1 is SEHNR, CDR2 FQNEAQ, per germline (reference sequence). V lost 3 bases, J lost 4 bases, and 15 bases lay in between. For the CDR3, the DNA is TGTGCCAGCAGCTTTTGGGATCCCCCAAGCTATGGCTACACCTTC. This encodes CASSFWDPPSYGYTF.

The chain combines TRBV20-1 with TRBJ1-1, with D tentatively TRBD1 (6 bases). The CDR3 extends over 11 amino acids. Germline V CDR1 and CDR2: DFQATT, SNEGSKA (reference sequence). V lost 6 bases, J lost 5 bases, and 10 bases lay in between. CDR3 DNA sequence: TGCAGTGCAAACAGGGTAACTGAAGCTTTCTTT. Amino acids: CSANRVTEAFF.

This clone appeared many times. The CDR3 protein is CASSLNVGSYNEQFF. CDR3 in DNA: TGTGCCAGCAGCTTGAATGTCGGCTCCTACAATGAGCAGTTCTTC. The chain uses TRBV5-6 and TRBJ2-1; no reliable D call. V was cut by 1 base and J by 0 bases, with 8 bases left in between. CDR3 size: 15 residues. The V gene's germline CDR1 is SGHDT and CDR2 YYEEEE.

The rearrangement joins TRBV3-1 (or the pseudogene TRBV3-2) to TRBJ2-5; the match to TRBD2 covers 7 bases. V was clipped by 0 bases and J by 5 bases; unmatched bases: 15. Germline-derived CDR1 and CDR2 are LGHDT and YNNKEL (reference sequence). This CDR3 region has 18 residues. The CDR3 protein is CASSQEPAGRRSKETQYF. Here the CDR3 DNA reads TGTGCCAGCAGCCAAGAGCCAGCGGGGCGACGATCGAAGGAGACCCAGTACTTC.

CDR3 DNA sequence: TGTGCCAGCAGCCCCCTTCGGGGGAGCACAGATACGCAGTATTTT. Protein product: CASSPLRGSTDTQYF. The chain couples TRBV6-6 to TRBJ2-3, with D tentatively TRBD2 (6 bases). V was pared by 6 bases and J by 0 bases, with 13 bases between. Germline V lookup: CDR1 MNHNY, CDR2 SVGAGI (reference sequence). CDR3 length: 15 amino acids.

The gene calls are TRBV7-9 and TRBJ2-6; D is undetermined. From germline, CDR1 is SEHNR and CDR2 FQNEAQ (reference sequence). The V and J ends lost 5 bases and 10 bases respectively, with 12 bases between them. The CDR3 extends over 13 amino acids. CDR3 residues: CASSHELRNVLTF. For the CDR3, the DNA is TGTGCCAGCAGCCACGAATTGAGAAACGTCCTGACTTTC. Using reference TRBV7-9 and TRBJ2-6 for the parts outside the CDR3, the full variable domain is DTGVSQNPRHKITKRGQNVTFRCDPISEHNRLYWYRQTLGQGPEFLTYFQNEAQLEKSRLLSDRFSAERPKGSFSTLEIQRTEQGDSAMYLCASSHELRNVLTFGAGSRLTVL.

CDR3 amino acids: CASSPQKAGAAETQYF. The DNA for the CDR3 is TGTGCCAGCTCACCACAAAAAGCGGGAGCGGCAGAGACCCAGTACTTC. The V call is TRBV18, the J call TRBJ2-5, with TRBD2 identical over 8 bases. The CDR3 consists of 16 residues. The V gene end was trimmed by 1 base and the J gene end by 4 bases; junction bases not matched to a gene: 8. CDR1 is KGHSH and CDR2 is LQKENI in the germline V gene.

The chain combines TRBV30 with TRBJ1-4; 9 bases are a match to TRBD1. The V and J ends lost 4 bases and 3 bases, in that order; junction bases with no gene match: 6. Per germline, CDR1 GTSNPN and CDR2 SVGIG (reference sequence). The CDR3 is 15 residues long. The DNA of the CDR3 is TGTGCCTGGAACAAGGGACAGGGCCCTAATGAAAAACTGTTTTTT. It codes for CAWNKGQGPNEKLFF. The full variable domain, rest sourced from reference TRBV30 and TRBJ1-4, is SQTIHQWPATLVQPVGSPLSLECTVEGTSNPNLYWYRQAAGRGLQLLFYSVGIGQISSEVPQNLSASRPQDRQFILSSKKLLLSDSGFYLCAWNKGQGPNEKLFFGSGTQLSVL.

The chain couples TRBV7-9 to TRBJ2-7; TRBD2 matches 10 bases. The CDR3 runs 16 residues. The V segment lost 4 bases and the J segment 0 bases; nucleotides outside the gene matches: 6. Germline CDR1 and CDR2: SEHNR and FQNEAQ (reference sequence). DNA of the CDR3: TGTGCCAGCAGCTCCCAAGCTAGCGGGAGCTCCTACGAGCAGTACTTC. This translates into CASSSQASGSSYEQYF.

V is TRBV27 and J is TRBJ2-3; TRBD2 matches at 15 bases. V dropped 3 bases and J dropped 4; count of bases not matched to a gene: 14. Germline V gene lookup returns CDR1 MNHEY and CDR2 SMNVEV (reference sequence). The CDR3 has 20 amino acids. CDR3 DNA: TGTGCCAGCAGTTTTCTTGGACTAGCGGGAGGGCCGCCCCGACCAGATACGCAGTATTTT. It encodes CASSFLGLAGGPPRPDTQYF.

The chain carries TRBV11-3 and TRBJ2-3; D possibly corresponds to TRBD2 (7 bases). CDR3 size: 14 residues. CDR1 and CDR2 from the germline V gene are SGHNT and YENEEA. Deletions cut 5 bases from V and 4 bases from J, with 13 bases between. Written as DNA, the CDR3 is TGTGCCAGCAGCGGGGGGGGCGTAGCAGATACGCAGTATTTT. Its translation: CASSGGGVADTQYF.

This clone was found a few times. This chain connects TRBV10-1 to TRBJ2-2; no clear D. V dropped 7 bases and J dropped 7 bases, with 13 bases sitting between them. The CDR3 contains 13 residues. Germline V lookup: CDR1 WNHNN, CDR2 SYGVQD (reference sequence). The CDR3 DNA is TGCGCCAGCACCCCGTTGCTTGGCGGGGAGCTGTTTTTT. Protein: CASTPLLGGELFF.

The chain employs TRBV3-1 (or the pseudogene TRBV3-2) and TRBJ1-2, with TRBD1 matching 7 bases. This CDR3 has 15 residues. Germline lookup yields CDR1 LGHDT and CDR2 YNNKEL (reference sequence). V shed 5 bases and J 1 base; nucleotides not matched to a gene: 7. As DNA, the CDR3 is TGTGCCAGCAGCACCCAGACAGGGCGTAACTATGGCTACACCTTC. Translation: CASSTQTGRNYGYTF.

The CDR3 sequence: CASSSNRGFYGYTF. The CDR3 DNA reads as TGTGCCAGCAGTTCAAACAGGGGCTTTTATGGCTACACCTTC. V usage is TRBV27 and J usage is TRBJ1-2, with 7 bases fitting TRBD1. The germline V gene has CDR1 MNHEY and CDR2 SMNVEV (reference sequence). CDR3 length: 14 residues. V dropped 4 bases and J dropped 5; count of bases not matched to a gene: 7.

The genes are TRBV6-6 and TRBJ1-6; TRBD1 is a possible D gene (5 bases). The germline gives CDR1 MNHNY, CDR2 SVGAGI (reference sequence). The CDR3 has 16 amino acids. Between the trimmed V and J ends, which lost 6 bases and 4 bases, there was a span of 16 bases. The CDR3 spells CASRTLRDGYNSPLHF. The CDR3 nucleotides are TGTGCCAGCAGGACACTCCGGGACGGATATAATTCACCCCTCCACTTT.

V gene TRBV9 combines with J gene TRBJ2-7; TRBD2 agrees at 10 bases. The CDR3 consists of 14 residues. Germline loops: CDR1 SGDLS, CDR2 YYNGEE. The junction had 4 bases not matched to a gene; V was cut back by 4 bases and J by 3 bases. CDR3 DNA sequence: TGTGCCAGCAGCCGGGGACTAGCGATCTACGAGCAGTACTTC. Protein sequence: CASSRGLAIYEQYF.

The rearrangement uses TRBV15 and TRBJ2-3; 7 bases are shared with TRBD2. The trim removed 2 bases at V and 0 bases at J, leaving 14 bases unmatched. Germline-derived CDR1 and CDR2 are LNHNV and YYDKDF (reference sequence). The CDR3 extends over 19 amino acids. The CDR3 here is CATSRTSGEAVSSTDTQYF. CDR3 nucleotide sequence: TGTGCCACCAGCAGAACGAGCGGGGAGGCAGTCTCTAGCACAGATACGCAGTATTTT.

This sequence joins TRBV30 and TRBJ2-1, with 8 bases fitting TRBD1. The CDR3 spans 14 residues. The junction had 11 bases not matched to a gene; V was cut back by 1 base and J by 12 bases. From germline, CDR1 is GTSNPN and CDR2 SVGIG (reference sequence). CDR3 nucleotides: TGTGCCTGGAGTGACGAAGGACAGGGTGGGAGGCAGTTCTTC. This translates into CAWSDEGQGGRQFF. Using reference TRBV30 and TRBJ2-1 for the parts outside the CDR3, the full variable domain is SQTIHQWPATLVQPVGSPLSLECTVEGTSNPNLYWYRQAAGRGLQLLFYSVGIGQISSEVPQNLSASRPQDRQFILSSKKLLLSDSGFYLCAWSDEGQGGRQFFGPGTRLTVL.